The 2 T cell receptor beta chains below all came from one sample that was sequenced in a study of regulatory T cells in long-lasting Graves disease (dated by TCRdb to the early 2020s). Reading the label with the study, this specimen's time point is: persistent/refractory GD, antithyroid drugs over 5 years with positive TRAb. RNA was extracted from PBMCs in TRIzol for both TCR sequencing and RNA sequencing. Libraries came from multiplex PCR. Sequencing was performed on an Illumina HiSeq 4000. CDR3 regions were amplified by Arm-PCR with iRepertoire HTBI primers to construct TCR beta libraries. TCRdb cleaned the public reads at Q25 with fastp, built clones with MiXCR and kept in-frame beta chains. Duplicate CDR3 protein sequences are folded into a single record with the most common DNA and genes. Recorded for this sample are 600,000 to 850,000 distinct CDR3 sequences; around 32% of them occurred a single time. The ten largest clones capture roughly 41% of the sample.

Material: peripheral blood mononuclear cells (PBMCs), obtained when the disease was refractory, from a patient treated with antithyroid drugs. The receptor set was obtained from a female donor with Graves disease.

The CDR3 coding sequence is TGTGCCACTCGAGGACAGGGGTGGACCGGGGAGCTGTTTTTT. Protein: CATRGQGWTGELFF. The chain has TRBV6-2 or TRBV6-3 and TRBJ2-2; 9 nucleotides match TRBD1. This CDR3 comprises 14 residues. CDR1 MNHEY and CDR2 SVGEGT come from the germline V gene. Losses at the gene ends were 10 bases for V and 5 bases for J; bases not matched to a gene: 8.

Regarding this clonotype: This may come from a read error, since a much larger clone is one base off. The chain's CDR3 is CASGGQMDTEAFF. DNA for the CDR3: TGTGCCAGCGGGGGACAGATGGACACTGAAGCTTTCTTT. The chain has TRBV2 and TRBJ1-1, with 7 bases fitting TRBD1. Trimming removed 8 bases from V and 3 bases from J; junction bases left unmatched: 6. The CDR3 covers 13 residues. CDR1 and CDR2 (germline): SNHLY, FYNNEI.